The 3 T cell receptor beta chains below all came from one sample that was sequenced in a study of T cell responses to AZD1222 COVID-19 vaccine. Data came from immunoSEQ multiplex PCR; TCRdb stores just in-frame clones and leaves some out. The repertoire has about 100,000 clones, roughly 92% of them found once; the top ten carry around 8.4%. Sequenced material: peripheral blood, taken 28 days after the second AZD1222 dose. All receptors derive from an adult who received the AZD1222 COVID-19 vaccine.

The chain carries TRBV30 and TRBJ2-1, with 9 bases fitting TRBD2. The trim removed 1 base at V and 3 bases at J, leaving 7 bases unmatched. Germline CDR1 is GTSNPN and CDR2 is SVGIG (reference sequence). This CDR3 has 16 amino acids. The CDR3 is CAWSGGSGSVYNEQFF. The CDR3 DNA reads TGTGCCTGGAGTGGGGGTAGCGGGAGTGTCTACAATGAGCAGTTCTTC.

CDR3 protein: CASQKLRGQGFYGYTF. The DNA for the CDR3 is TGTGCCAGTCAGAAACTGCGGGGCCAGGGGTTCTATGGCTACACCTTC. This chain joins TRBV19 and TRBJ1-2; weak D call: TRBD1 (6 bases). CDR3 length: 16 residues. V dropped 8 bases and J dropped 4 bases, with 23 bases sitting between them. Germline-derived CDR1 and CDR2 are LNHDA and SQIVND (reference sequence).

V and J are TRBV6-2 or TRBV6-3 and TRBJ2-1, with 8 nucleotides matching TRBD2. The CDR3 totals 17 residues. V dropped 0 bases and J dropped 4; count of bases not matched to a gene: 8. Germline CDR1 MNHEY, CDR2 SVGEGT. DNA of the CDR3: TGTGCCAGCAGTTACTCGCCCCCAGCGGGAGTTTACAATGAGCAGTTCTTC. Translation: CASSYSPPAGVYNEQFF.